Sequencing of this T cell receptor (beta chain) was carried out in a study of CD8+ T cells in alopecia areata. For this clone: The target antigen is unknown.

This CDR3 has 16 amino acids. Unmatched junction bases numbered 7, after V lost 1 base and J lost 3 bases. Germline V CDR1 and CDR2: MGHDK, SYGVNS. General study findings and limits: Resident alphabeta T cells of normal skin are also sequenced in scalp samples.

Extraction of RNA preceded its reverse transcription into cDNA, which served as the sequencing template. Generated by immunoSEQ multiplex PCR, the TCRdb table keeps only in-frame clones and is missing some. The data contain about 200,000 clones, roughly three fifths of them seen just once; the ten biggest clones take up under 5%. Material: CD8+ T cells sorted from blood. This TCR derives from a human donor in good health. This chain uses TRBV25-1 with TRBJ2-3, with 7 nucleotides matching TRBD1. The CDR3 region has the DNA TGTGCCAGCAGTGAATCCATAGACAGGGCGACAGATACGCAGTATTTT. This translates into CASSESIDRATDTQYF. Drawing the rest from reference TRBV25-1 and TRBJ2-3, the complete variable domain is EADIYQTPRYLVIGTGKKITLECSQTMGHDKMYWYQQDPGMELHLIHYSYGVNSTEKGDLSSESTVSRIRTEHFPLTLESARPSHTSQYLCASSESIDRATDTQYFGPGTRLTVL.